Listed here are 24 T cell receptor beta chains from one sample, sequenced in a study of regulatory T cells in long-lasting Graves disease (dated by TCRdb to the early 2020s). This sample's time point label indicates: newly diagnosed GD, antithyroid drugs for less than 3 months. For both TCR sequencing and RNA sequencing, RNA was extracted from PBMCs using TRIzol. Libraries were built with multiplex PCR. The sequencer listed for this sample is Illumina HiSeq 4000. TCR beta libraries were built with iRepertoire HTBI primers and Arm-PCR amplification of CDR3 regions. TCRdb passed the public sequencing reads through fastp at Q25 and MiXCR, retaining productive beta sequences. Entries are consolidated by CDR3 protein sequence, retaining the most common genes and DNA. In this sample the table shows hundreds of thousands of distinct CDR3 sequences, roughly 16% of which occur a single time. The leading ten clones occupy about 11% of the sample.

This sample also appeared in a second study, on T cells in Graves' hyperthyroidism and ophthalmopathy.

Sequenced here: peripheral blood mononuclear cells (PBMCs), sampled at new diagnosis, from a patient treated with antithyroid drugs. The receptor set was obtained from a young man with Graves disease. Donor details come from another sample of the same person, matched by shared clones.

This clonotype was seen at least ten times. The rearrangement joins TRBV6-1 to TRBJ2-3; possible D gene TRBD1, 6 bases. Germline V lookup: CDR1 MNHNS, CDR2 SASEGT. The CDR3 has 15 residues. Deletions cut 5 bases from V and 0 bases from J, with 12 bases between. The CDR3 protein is CASSRDISSTDTQYF. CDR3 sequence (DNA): TGTGCCAGCAGTAGGGACATCTCTAGCACAGATACGCAGTATTTT.

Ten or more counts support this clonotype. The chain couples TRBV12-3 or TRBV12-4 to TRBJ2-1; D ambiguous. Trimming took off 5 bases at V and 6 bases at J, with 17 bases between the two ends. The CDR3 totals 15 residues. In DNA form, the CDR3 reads TGTGCCAGCAGTATAATTAGACCGCTAAGCAATGAGCAGTTCTTC. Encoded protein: CASSIIRPLSNEQFF.

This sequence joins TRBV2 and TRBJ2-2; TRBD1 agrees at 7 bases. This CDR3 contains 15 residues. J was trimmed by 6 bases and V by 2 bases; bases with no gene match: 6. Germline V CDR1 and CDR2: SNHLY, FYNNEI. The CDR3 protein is CASSESPGTAGELFF. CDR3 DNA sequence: TGTGCCAGCAGTGAATCGCCCGGGACAGCCGGGGAGCTGTTTTTT.

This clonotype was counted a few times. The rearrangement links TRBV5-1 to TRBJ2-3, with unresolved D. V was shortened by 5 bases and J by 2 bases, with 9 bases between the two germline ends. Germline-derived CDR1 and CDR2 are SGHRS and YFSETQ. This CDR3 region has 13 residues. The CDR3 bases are TGCGCCAGCAGATATATCCCCACAGATACGCAGTATTTT. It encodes CASRYIPTDTQYF.

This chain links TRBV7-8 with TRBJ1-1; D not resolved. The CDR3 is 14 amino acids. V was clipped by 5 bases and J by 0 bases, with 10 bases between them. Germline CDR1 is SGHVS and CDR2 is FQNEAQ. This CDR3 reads CASSDPTLNTEAFF. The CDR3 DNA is TGTGCCAGCAGCGACCCGACTTTGAACACTGAAGCTTTCTTT.

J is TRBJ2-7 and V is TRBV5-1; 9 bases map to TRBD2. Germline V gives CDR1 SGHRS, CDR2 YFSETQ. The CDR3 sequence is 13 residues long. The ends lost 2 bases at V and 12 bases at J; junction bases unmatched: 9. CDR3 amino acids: CASSFSGLAMRYF. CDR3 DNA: TGCGCCAGCAGCTTTTCGGGACTAGCAATGCGGTACTTC.

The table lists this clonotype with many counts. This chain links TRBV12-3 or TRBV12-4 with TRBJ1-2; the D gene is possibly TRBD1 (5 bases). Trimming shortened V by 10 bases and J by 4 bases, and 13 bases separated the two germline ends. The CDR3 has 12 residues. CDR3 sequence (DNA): TGTGCCATCGGTGAGGGGATCTATGGCTACACCTTC. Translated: CAIGEGIYGYTF.

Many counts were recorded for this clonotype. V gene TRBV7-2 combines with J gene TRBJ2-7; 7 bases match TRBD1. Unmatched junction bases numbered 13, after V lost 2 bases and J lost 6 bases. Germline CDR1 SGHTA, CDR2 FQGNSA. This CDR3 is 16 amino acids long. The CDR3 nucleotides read TGTGCCAGCAGCTTACCCCAGGGGGAACCCTCTCGCGAGCAGTACTTC. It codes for CASSLPQGEPSREQYF.

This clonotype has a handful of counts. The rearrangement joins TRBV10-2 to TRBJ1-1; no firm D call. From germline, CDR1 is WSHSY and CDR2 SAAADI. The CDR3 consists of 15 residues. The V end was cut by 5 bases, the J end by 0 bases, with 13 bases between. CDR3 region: CASSSTVSMNTEAFF. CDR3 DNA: TGCGCCAGCAGTTCGACGGTTTCCATGAACACTGAAGCTTTCTTT.

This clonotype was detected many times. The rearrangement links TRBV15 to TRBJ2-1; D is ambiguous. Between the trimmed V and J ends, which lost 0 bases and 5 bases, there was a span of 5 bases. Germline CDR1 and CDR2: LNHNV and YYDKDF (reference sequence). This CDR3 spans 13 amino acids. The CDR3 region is CATSRDRHNEQFF. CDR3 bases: TGTGCCACCAGCAGAGATCGCCACAATGAGCAGTTCTTC.

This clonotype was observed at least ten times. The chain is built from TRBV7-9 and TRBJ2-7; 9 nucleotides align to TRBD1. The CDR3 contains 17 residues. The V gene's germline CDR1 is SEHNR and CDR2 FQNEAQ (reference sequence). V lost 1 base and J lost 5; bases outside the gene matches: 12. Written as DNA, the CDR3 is TGTGCCAGCAGCTTAGGATTAGGGGACAGGGAGGAGGACGAGCAGTACTTC. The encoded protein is CASSLGLGDREEDEQYF.

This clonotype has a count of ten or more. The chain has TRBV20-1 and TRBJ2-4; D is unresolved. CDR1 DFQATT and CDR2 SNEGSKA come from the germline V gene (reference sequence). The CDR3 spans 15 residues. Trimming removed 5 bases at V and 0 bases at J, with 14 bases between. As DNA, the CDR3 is TGCAGTGCTGCCCCGGCCTCGGGAGCCAAAAACATTCAGTACTTC. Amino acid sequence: CSAAPASGAKNIQYF.

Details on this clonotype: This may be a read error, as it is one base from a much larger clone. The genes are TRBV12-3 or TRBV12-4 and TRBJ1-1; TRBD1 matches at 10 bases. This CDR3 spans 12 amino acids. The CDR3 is CANSPGQGRAFF. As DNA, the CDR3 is TGTGCCAACAGTCCGGGACAGGGGAGAGCTTTCTTT.

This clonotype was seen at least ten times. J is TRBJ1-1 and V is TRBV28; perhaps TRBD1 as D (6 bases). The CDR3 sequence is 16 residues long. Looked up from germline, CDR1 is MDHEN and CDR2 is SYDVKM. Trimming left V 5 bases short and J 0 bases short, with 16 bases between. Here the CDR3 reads CASSPRQGSVNTEAFF. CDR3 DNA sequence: TGTGCCAGCAGTCCCCGTCAGGGGTCCGTGAACACTGAAGCTTTCTTT.

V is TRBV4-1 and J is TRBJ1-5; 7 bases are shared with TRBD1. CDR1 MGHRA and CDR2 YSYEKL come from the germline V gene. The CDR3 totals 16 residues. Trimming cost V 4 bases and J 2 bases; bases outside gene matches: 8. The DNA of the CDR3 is TGCGCCAGCAGCCCAGCTACAGGGGTGGGCAATCAGCCCCAGCATTTT. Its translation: CASSPATGVGNQPQHF.

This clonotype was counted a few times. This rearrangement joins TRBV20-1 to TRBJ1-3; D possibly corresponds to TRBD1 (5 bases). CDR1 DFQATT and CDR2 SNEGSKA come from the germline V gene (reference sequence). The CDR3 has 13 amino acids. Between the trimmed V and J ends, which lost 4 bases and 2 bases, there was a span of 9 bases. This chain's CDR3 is CSAIRGTGNTIYF. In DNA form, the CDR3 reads TGCAGTGCTATCCGGGGGACTGGAAACACCATATATTTT.

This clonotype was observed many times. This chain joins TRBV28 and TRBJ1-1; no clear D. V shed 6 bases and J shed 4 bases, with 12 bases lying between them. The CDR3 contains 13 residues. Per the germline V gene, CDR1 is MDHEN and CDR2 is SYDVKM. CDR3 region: CASRVGVVTEAFF. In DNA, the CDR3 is TGTGCCAGCAGGGTTGGCGTTGTCACTGAAGCTTTCTTT. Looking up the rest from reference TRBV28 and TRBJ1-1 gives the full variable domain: DVKVTQSSRYLVKRTGEKVFLECVQDMDHENMFWYRQDPGLGLRLIYFSYDVKMKEKGDIPEGYSVSREKKERFSLILESASTNQTSMYLCASRVGVVTEAFFGQGTRLTVV.

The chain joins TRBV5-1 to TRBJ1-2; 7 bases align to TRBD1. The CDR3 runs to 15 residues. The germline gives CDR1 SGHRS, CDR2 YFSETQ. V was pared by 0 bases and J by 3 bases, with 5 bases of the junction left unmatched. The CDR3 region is CASSLGRTGDYGYTF. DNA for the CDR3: TGCGCCAGCAGCTTGGGGAGGACAGGTGACTATGGCTACACCTTC.

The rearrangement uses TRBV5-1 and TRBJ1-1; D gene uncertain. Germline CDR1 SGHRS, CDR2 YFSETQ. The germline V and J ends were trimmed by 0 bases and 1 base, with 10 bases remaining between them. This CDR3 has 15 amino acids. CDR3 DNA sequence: TGCGCCAGCAGCTTGGCTGGCAGGAAGAACACTGAAGCTTTCTTT. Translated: CASSLAGRKNTEAFF.

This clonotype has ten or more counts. This chain's CDR3 is CAWSGSAYEQYF. CDR3 nucleotide sequence: TGTGCCTGGAGTGGGTCCGCCTACGAGCAGTACTTC. The V and J genes are TRBV30 and TRBJ2-7; no reliable D call. Trimming took 1 base from V and 2 from J, leaving 6 bases between them. The CDR3 contains 12 residues. The germline V gene has CDR1 GTSNPN and CDR2 SVGIG (reference sequence).

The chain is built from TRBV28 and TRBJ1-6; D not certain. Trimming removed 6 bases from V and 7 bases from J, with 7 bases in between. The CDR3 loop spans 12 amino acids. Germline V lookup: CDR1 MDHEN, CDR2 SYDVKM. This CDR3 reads CASRTGNSPLHF. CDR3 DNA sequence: TGTGCCAGCAGGACGGGAAATTCACCCCTCCACTTT.

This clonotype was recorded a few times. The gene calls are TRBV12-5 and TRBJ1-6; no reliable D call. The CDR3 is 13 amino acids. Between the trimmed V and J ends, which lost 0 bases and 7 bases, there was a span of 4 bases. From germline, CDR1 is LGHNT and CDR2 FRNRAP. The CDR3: CASGLVGNSPLHF. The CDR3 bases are TGTGCTAGTGGTTTGGTAGGAAATTCACCCCTCCACTTT. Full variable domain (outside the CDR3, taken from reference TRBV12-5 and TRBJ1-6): DARVTQTPRHKVTEMGQEVTMRCQPILGHNTVFWYRQTMMQGLELLAYFRNRAPLDDSGMPKDRFSAEMPDATLATLKIQPSEPRDSAVYFCASGLVGNSPLHFGNGTRLTVT.

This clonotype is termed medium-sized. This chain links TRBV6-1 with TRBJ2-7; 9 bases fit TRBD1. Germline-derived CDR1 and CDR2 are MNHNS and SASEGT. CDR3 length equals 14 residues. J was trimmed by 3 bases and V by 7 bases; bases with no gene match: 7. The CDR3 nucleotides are TGTGCCAGCATTTCCCGGGACAGGGACTACGAGCAGTACTTC. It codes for CASISRDRDYEQYF.

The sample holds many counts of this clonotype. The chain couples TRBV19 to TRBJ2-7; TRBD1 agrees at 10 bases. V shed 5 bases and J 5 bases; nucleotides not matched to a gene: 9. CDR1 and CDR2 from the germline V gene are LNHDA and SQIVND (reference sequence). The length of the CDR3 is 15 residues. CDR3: CASSSGTGDVNEQYF. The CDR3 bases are TGTGCCAGTAGTTCCGGGACAGGGGACGTGAACGAGCAGTACTTC.